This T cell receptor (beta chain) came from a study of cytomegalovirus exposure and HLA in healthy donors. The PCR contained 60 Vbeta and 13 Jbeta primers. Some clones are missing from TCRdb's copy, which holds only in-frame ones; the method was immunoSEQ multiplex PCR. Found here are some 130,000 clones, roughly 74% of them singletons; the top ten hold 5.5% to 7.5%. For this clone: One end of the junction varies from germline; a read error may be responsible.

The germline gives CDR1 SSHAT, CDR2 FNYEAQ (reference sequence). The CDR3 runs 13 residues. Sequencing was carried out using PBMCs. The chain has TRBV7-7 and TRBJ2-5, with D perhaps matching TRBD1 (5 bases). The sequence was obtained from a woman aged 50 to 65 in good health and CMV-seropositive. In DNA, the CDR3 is TGTGCTAGCAGCTTAGAAGGGGTAGAGACCCAGTACTTC. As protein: CASSLEGVETQYF.